This T cell receptor beta chain was sequenced for a study of T cell changes during pregnancy in multiple sclerosis. Only in-frame clones appear in the TCRdb table, and some are missing; sequencing was by immunoSEQ multiplex PCR. The sample consists of 50,000 or so clones, 80% to 95% of them appearing once. V was clipped by 8 bases and J by 5 bases; unmatched bases: 1. The CDR3 loop spans 13 amino acids. The germline CDR1 and CDR2 sequences are ENHRY and SYGVKD. This receptor was identified in a female donor with multiple sclerosis, enrolled in a pregnancy study. Sequencing used CD4+ T cells from peripheral blood mononuclear cells, obtained after pregnancy. The rearrangement uses TRBV10-3 and TRBJ1-6, with 9 bases that match TRBD1. The CDR3 DNA reads as TGTGCCATCGGGGACAGGGATAATTCACCCCTCCACTTT. Translating it yields CAIGDRDNSPLHF.